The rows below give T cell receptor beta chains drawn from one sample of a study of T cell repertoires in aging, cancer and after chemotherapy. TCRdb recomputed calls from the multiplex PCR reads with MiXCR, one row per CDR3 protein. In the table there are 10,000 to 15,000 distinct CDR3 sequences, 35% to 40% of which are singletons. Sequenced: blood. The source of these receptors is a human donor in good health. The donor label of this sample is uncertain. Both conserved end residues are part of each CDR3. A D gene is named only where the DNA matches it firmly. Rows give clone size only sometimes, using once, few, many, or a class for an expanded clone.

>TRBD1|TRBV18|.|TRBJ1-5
CASSRGQGVFQPQHF
TGTGCCAGCTCAAGGGGACAGGGGGTGTTTCAGCCCCAGCATTTT
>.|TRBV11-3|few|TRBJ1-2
CASSLTANYGYTF
TGTGCCAGCAGCTTAACGGCTAACTATGGCTACACCTTC
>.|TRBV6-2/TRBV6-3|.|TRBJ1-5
CASSSRTPDQPQHF
TGTGCCAGCAGTTCCCGGACACCCGATCAGCCCCAGCATTTT
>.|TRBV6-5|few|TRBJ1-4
CASKSRVGDINEKLFF
TGTGCCAGCAAATCCAGGGTTGGGGATATTAATGAAAAACTGTTTTTT
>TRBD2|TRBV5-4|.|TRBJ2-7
CASSRGLLSSYEQYF
TGCGCCAGCAGCCGGGGACTACTGAGCTCCTACGAGCAGTACTTC
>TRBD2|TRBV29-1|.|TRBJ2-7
CSAGTSNEQYF
TGCAGCGCCGGGACTAGCAACGAGCAGTACTTC
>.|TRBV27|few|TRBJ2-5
CASSTVGGYQETQYF
TGTGCCAGCAGTACAGTTGGCGGCTACCAAGAGACCCAGTACTTC
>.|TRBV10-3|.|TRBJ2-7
CAISDRVGSYEQYF
TGTGCCATCAGTGATAGAGTAGGCTCCTACGAGCAGTACTTC
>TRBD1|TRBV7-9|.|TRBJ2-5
CASSFLGYRGSQETQYF
TGTGCCAGCAGCTTTTTGGGCTACAGGGGTTCTCAAGAGACCCAGTACTTC
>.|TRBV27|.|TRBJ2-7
CASSFWEQYF
TGTGCCAGCAGTTTTTGGGAGCAGTACTTC
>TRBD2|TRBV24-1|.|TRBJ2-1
CATSRTRGNEQFF
TGTGCCACCAGTAGGACTAGAGGCAATGAGCAGTTCTTC
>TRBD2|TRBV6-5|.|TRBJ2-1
CASSRLAGRDEQFF
TGTGCCAGCAGTCGACTAGCGGGGAGGGATGAGCAGTTCTTC
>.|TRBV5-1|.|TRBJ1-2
CASSPGGTVDYGYTF
TGCGCCAGCAGCCCAGGAGGTACGGTGGACTATGGCTACACCTTC
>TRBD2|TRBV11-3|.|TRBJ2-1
CASSSKSGSSYNEQFF
TGTGCCAGCAGTTCAAAAAGCGGGAGCTCCTACAATGAGCAGTTCTTC
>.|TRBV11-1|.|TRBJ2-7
CARSRFRGESYEQYF
TGTGCCAGAAGCCGTTTTAGGGGGGAATCCTACGAGCAGTACTTC
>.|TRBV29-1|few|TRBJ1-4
CSGGGGTNEKLFF
TGCAGCGGGGGTGGGGGAACTAATGAAAAACTGTTTTTT
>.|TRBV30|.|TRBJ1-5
CAWSLQGNQPQHF
TGTGCCTGGAGTTTGCAGGGTAATCAGCCCCAGCATTTT
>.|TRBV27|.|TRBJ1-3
CASGLWPVSIYF
TGTGCCAGCGGCCTATGGCCCGTCTCCATATATTTT
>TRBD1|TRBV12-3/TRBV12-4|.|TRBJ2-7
CASRKGQGADEQYF
TGTGCCAGCAGGAAGGGACAGGGGGCAGACGAGCAGTACTTC
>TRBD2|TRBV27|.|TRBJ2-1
CASSFGLVLPNEQFF
TGTGCCAGCAGTTTTGGACTAGTCCTACCCAATGAGCAGTTCTTC
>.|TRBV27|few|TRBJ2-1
CASRRQTDYNEQFF
TGTGCCAGCAGGCGACAGACGGACTACAATGAGCAGTTCTTC
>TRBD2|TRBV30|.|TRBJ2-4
CAWSRLAGGGDIQYF
TGTGCCTGGAGCCGACTAGCGGGAGGAGGAGACATTCAGTACTTC
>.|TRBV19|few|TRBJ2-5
CASTKLGTQGETQYF
TGTGCCAGTACCAAACTGGGGACCCAGGGGGAGACCCAGTACTTC
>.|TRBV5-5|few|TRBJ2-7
CASSLGGRYEQYF
TGTGCCAGCAGCTTGGGGGGACGGTACGAGCAGTACTTC
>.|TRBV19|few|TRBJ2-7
CASSKSILGQSTYEQYF
TGTGCCAGTAGTAAAAGTATACTAGGACAGTCAACCTACGAGCAGTACTTC
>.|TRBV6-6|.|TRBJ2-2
CASSGLGGSNTGELFF
TGTGCCAGCAGTGGATTAGGGGGATCAAACACCGGGGAGCTGTTTTTT
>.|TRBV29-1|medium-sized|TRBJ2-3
CSTNSGNLGRRTDTQYF
TGCAGCACAAACAGCGGCAACTTAGGGCGGCGCACAGATACGCAGTATTTT
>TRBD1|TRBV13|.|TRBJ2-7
CASSHRTGTGREQYF
TGTGCCAGCAGCCACCGAACCGGGACAGGGAGAGAGCAGTACTTC
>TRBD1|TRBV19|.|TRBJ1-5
CACKMGDSGPLSNQPQHF
TGTGCCTGCAAGATGGGGGACAGCGGTCCCCTAAGCAATCAGCCCCAGCATTTT
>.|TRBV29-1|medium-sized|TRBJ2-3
CSYKGGRGTDTQYF
TGCAGCTATAAGGGGGGCAGGGGAACAGATACGCAGTATTTT
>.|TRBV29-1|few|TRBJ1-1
CSISQGHTEAFF
TGCAGCATAAGCCAGGGGCACACTGAAGCTTTCTTT
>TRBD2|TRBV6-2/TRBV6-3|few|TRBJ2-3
CASRPAGDTDTQYF
TGTGCCAGCAGACCTGCGGGGGATACAGATACGCAGTATTTT
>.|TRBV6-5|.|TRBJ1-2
CASTERAGYYGYTF
TGTGCCAGCACCGAAAGGGCGGGCTACTATGGCTACACCTTC
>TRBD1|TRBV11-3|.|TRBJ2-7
CASSLTGNEQYF
TGTGCCAGCAGCCTGACAGGGAACGAGCAGTACTTC
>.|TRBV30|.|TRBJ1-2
CAWTRTGGNYGYTF
TGTGCCTGGACCCGAACCGGGGGAAACTATGGCTACACCTTC
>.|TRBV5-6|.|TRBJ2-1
CASSLTGTARGNEQFF
TGCGCCAGCAGCTTGACTGGGACTGCTAGAGGCAATGAGCAGTTCTTC
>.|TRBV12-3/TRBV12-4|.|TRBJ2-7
CASSFGQGPYEQYF
TGTGCCAGCAGTTTCGGCCAAGGGCCCTACGAGCAGTACTTC
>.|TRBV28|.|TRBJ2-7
CASSFAGYEQYF
TGTGCCAGCAGTTTCGCGGGGTACGAGCAGTACTTC
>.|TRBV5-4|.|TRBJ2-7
CASSWNLQSGPVGEQYF
TGTGCCAGCAGCTGGAACTTGCAGTCCGGACCTGTGGGTGAGCAGTACTTC
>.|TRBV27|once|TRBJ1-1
CASSFTGGLEAFF
TGTGCCAGCAGTTTTACAGGTGGACTTGAAGCTTTCTTT
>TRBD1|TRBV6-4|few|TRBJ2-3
CASSDSTGGADTQYF
TGTGCCAGCAGTGACTCGACAGGGGGCGCAGATACGCAGTATTTT
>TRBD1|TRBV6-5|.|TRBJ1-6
CASSYGGQGASYNSPLHF
TGTGCCAGCAGTTACGGGGGACAGGGAGCCTCCTATAATTCACCCCTCCACTTT
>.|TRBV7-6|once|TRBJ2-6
CATSDPTLSSGANVLTF
TGTGCCACCAGTGATCCAACCTTGAGCTCTGGGGCCAACGTCCTGACTTTC
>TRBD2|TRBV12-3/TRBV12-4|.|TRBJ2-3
CATSRVAGGWDTQYF
TGTGCCACCTCCCGGGTAGCGGGGGGTTGGGATACGCAGTATTTT
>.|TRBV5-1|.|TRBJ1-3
CASSQQGTNSGNTIYF
TGCGCCAGCAGCCAACAGGGCACTAACTCTGGAAACACCATATATTTT
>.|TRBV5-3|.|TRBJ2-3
CASSLDGSGPDTQYF
TGCGCCAGCAGCTTGGACGGGTCGGGGCCAGATACGCAGTATTTT
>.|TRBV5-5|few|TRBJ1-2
CASSGGGAGGYTF
TGTGCCAGCAGTGGTGGGGGGGCTGGTGGCTACACCTTC
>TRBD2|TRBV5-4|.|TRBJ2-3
CASSPGTSGADTQYF
TGTGCCAGCAGCCCCGGGACTAGCGGGGCCGATACGCAGTATTTT
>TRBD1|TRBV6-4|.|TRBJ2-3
CASSKGQGADTQYF
TGTGCCAGCAGTAAGGGACAGGGGGCAGATACGCAGTATTTT
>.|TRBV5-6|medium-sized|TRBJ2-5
CASSLVSAQETQYF
TGTGCCAGCAGCTTGGTCTCGGCTCAAGAGACCCAGTACTTC
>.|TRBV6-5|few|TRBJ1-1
CASRAVTLLRTEAFF
TGTGCCAGCAGGGCTGTTACTCTCCTGCGGACTGAAGCTTTCTTT
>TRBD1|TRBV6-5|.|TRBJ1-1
CASIRWGTGNTEAFF
TGTGCCAGCATAAGGTGGGGGACAGGGAACACTGAAGCTTTCTTT